This T cell receptor (beta chain) was sequenced for a study of blood T cell repertoires in COVID-19. Study summary: Samples came from the United States, Italy and Spain, spanning acute and convalescent COVID-19.

Original methodology: Estimation of nucleated cell counts was performed using reference gene primer amplification. Sequencing was performed with immunoSEQ multiplex PCR; in TCRdb, only in-frame clones are kept and a portion is missing. The D gene and trimming were derived from the DNA, and the V and J assignments and clone size from that table. The table lists some 46,000 clones, approximately 90% of them singletons. This clone has only one observation. Losses at the gene ends were 0 bases for V and 13 bases for J; bases not matched to a gene: 5. Germline loops: CDR1 LGHDT, CDR2 YNNKEL (reference sequence). This CDR3 comprises 13 residues.

The sample taken for sequencing was peripheral blood. The chain joins TRBV3-1 (or the pseudogene TRBV3-2) to TRBJ2-7; 11 nucleotides line up with TRBD2. This TCR came from a man aged 55 to 70 with active COVID-19. CDR3 protein: CASSQESSGRIYF. The CDR3 nucleotides are TGTGCCAGCAGCCAAGAGTCTAGCGGGAGGATATACTTC.